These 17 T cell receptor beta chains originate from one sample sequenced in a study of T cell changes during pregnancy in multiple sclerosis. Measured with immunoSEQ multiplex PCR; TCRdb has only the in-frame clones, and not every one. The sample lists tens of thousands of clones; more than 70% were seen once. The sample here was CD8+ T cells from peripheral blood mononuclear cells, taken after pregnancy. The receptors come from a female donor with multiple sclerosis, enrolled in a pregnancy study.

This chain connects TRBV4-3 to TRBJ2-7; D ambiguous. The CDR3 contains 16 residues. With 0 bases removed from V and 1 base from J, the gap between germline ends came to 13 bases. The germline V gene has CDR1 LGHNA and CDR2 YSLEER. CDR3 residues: CASSQDYSVGSYEQYF. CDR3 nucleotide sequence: TGCGCCAGCAGCCAAGATTACAGTGTGGGTTCCTACGAGCAGTACTTC.

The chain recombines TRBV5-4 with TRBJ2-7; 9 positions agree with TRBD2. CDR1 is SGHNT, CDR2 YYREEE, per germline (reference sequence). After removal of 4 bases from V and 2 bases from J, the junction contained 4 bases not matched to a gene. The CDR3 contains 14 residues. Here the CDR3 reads CASSIAGETYEQYF. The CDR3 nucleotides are TGTGCCAGCAGCATAGCGGGGGAGACCTACGAGCAGTACTTC.

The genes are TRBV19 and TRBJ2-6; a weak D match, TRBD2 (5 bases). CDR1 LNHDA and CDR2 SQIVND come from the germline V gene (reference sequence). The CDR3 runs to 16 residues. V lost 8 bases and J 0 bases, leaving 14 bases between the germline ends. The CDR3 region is CASGRGEGSGANVLTF. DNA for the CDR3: TGTGCCAGTGGCCGGGGAGAGGGCTCTGGGGCCAACGTCCTGACTTTC.

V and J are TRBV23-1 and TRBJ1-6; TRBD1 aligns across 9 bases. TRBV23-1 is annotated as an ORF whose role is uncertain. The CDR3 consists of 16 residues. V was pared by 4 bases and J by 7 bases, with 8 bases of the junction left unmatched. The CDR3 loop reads CASSRTKGQGNSPLHF. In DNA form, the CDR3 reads TGCGCCAGCAGTCGGACCAAGGGACAGGGAAATTCACCCCTCCACTTT.

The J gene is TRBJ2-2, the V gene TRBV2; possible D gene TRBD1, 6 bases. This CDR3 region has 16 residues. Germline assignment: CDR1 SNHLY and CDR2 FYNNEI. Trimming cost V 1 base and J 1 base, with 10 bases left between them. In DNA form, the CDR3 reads TGTGCCAGCAGTGAAGGGCCAGGGGAGAACACCGGGGAGCTGTTTTTT. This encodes CASSEGPGENTGELFF.

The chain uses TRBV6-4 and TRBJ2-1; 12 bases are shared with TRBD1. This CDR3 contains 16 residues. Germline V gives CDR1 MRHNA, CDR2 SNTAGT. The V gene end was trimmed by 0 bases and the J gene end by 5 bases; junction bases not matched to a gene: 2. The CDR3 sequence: CASSDSGTGGHNEQFF. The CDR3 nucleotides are TGTGCCAGCAGTGACTCCGGGACAGGGGGCCACAATGAGCAGTTCTTC.

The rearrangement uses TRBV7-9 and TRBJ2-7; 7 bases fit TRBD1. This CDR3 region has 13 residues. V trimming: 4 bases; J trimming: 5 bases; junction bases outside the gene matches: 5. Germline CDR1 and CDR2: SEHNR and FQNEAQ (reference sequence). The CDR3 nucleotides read TGTGCCAGCAGCTCCGGACAGGTTCACGAGCAGTACTTC. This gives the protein CASSSGQVHEQYF.

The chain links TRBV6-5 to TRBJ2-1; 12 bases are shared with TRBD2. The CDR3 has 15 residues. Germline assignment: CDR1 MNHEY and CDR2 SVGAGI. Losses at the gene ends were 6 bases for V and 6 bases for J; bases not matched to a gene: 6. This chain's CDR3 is CASRKTSGGINEQFF. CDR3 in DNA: TGTGCCAGCAGGAAGACTAGCGGGGGAATCAATGAGCAGTTCTTC.

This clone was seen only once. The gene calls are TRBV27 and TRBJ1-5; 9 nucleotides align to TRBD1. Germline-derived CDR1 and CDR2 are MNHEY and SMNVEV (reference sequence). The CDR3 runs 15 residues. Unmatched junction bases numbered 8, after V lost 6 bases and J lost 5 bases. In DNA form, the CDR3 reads TGTGCCAGCAGGCCTGGGGGACAGGGCTATCAGCCCCAGCATTTT. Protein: CASRPGGQGYQPQHF.

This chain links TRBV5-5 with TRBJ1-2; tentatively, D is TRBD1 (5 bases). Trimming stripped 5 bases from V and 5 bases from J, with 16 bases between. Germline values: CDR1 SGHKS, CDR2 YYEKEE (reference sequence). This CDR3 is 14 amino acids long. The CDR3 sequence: CASRTGGLLYGYTF. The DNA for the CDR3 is TGTGCCAGCAGAACGGGGGGGTTATTATATGGCTACACCTTC.

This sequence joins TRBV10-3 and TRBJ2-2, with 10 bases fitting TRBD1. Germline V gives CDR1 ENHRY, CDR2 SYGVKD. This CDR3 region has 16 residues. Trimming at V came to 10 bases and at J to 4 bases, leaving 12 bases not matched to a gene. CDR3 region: CATFGIGQGGTGELFF. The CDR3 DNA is TGTGCCACGTTCGGCATAGGACAGGGGGGCACCGGGGAGCTGTTTTTT.

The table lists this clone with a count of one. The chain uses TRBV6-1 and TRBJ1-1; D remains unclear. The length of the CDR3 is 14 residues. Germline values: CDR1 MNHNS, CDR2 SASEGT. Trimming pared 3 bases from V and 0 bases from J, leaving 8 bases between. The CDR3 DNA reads TGTGCCAGCAGTGACCTAGGATTGAACACTGAAGCTTTCTTT. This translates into CASSDLGLNTEAFF.

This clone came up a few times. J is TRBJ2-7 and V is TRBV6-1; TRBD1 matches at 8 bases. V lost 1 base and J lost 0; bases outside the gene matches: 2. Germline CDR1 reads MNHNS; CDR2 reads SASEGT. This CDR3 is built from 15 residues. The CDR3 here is CASSEGQGSSYEQYF. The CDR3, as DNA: TGTGCCAGCAGTGAAGGACAGGGGAGCTCCTACGAGCAGTACTTC.

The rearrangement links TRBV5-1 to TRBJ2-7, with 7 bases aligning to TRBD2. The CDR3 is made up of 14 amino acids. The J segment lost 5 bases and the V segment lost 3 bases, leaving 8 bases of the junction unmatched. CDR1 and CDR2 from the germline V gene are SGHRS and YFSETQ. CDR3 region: CASSSKGLDHEQYF. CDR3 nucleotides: TGCGCCAGCAGCTCCAAAGGACTAGACCACGAGCAGTACTTC.

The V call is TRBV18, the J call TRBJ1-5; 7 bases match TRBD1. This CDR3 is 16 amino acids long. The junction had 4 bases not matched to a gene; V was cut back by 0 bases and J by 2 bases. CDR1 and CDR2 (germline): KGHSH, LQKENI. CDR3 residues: CASSPPRGRGNQPQHF. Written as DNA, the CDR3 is TGTGCCAGCTCACCACCGAGGGGGCGAGGCAATCAGCCCCAGCATTTT.

CDR3 residues: CASSSRGAEAFF. DNA for the CDR3: TGTGCCAGCAGTTCCAGGGGCGCTGAAGCTTTCTTT. The chain is built from TRBV7-9 and TRBJ1-1; D perhaps matches TRBD1 (6 bases). Per the germline V gene, CDR1 is SEHNR and CDR2 is FQNEAQ (reference sequence). The CDR3 loop spans 12 amino acids. Between the trimmed V and J ends, which lost 6 bases and 6 bases, there was a span of 11 bases.

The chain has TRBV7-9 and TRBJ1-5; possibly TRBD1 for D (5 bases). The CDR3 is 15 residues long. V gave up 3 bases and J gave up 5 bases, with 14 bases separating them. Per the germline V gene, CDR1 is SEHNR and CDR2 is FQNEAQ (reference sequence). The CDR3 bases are TGTGCCAGCAGCTTTAGTGCGGCGGGGGATCAGCCCCAGCATTTT. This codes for CASSFSAAGDQPQHF. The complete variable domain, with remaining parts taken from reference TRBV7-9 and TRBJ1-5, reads DTGVSQNPRHKITKRGQNVTFRCDPISEHNRLYWYRQTLGQGPEFLTYFQNEAQLEKSRLLSDRFSAERPKGSFSTLEIQRTEQGDSAMYLCASSFSAAGDQPQHFGDGTRLSIL.